The next 21 T cell receptor beta chains were all read from a single sample in a study of vaccination and CD4 T cells after COVID-19. Their cognate antigens are unknown. As for treatment: roughly 10-day PBMC culture with coronavirus spike peptide pools or control peptides (ViraFEST assay). The Oncomine TCR Beta short-read assay was applied to DNA of cultured CD4+ T cells. MiXCR, run by TCRdb on the PCR reads, gives a single entry per CDR3 protein. The profile covers 13,000 or so distinct CDR3 sequences, with approximately 45% appearing a single time and under 8.5% taken by the ten largest. Sequencing used CD4+ T cells from blood, cultured in vitro, obtained after SARS-CoV-2 vaccination. All receptors derive from a human donor who had recovered from COVID-19.

The chain carries TRBV29-1 and TRBJ2-2; D not resolved. In germline, CDR1 is SQVTM, CDR2 ANQGSEA. V lost 5 bases to trimming and J lost 9 bases, with 16 bases between them. The CDR3 has 13 residues. The CDR3 loop reads CSVSDSYGRELFF. The CDR3 DNA is TGCAGCGTTTCGGATAGTTACGGCCGGGAGCTGTTTTTT.

The rearrangement links TRBV7-2 to TRBJ1-4, with TRBD1 matching 10 bases. The CDR3 spans 14 residues. The trim removed 5 bases at V and 8 bases at J, leaving 5 bases unmatched. Germline V gives CDR1 SGHTA, CDR2 FQGNSA. The CDR3 region has the DNA TGTGCCAGCAGCATAGACAGGGGGCGAGAAAAACTGTTTTTT. Translation gives CASSIDRGREKLFF.

V and J are TRBV27 and TRBJ2-3; TRBD2 matches at 8 bases. Germline lookup yields CDR1 MNHEY and CDR2 SMNVEV (reference sequence). J gave up 10 bases and V 5 bases, and 11 bases lay outside the gene matches. The CDR3 totals 14 residues. The CDR3 region is CASSRPGGPSAQYF. The CDR3 DNA reads TGTGCCAGCAGTCGTCCGGGAGGGCCTAGTGCGCAGTATTTT.

This clonotype was found a few times. The chain links TRBV7-6 to TRBJ1-1; the match to TRBD1 covers 10 bases. The CDR3 runs 15 residues. Germline CDR1 reads SGHVS; CDR2 reads FNYEAQ. J lost 1 base, V lost 4 bases, and 3 bases had no gene match. The CDR3 here is CASSSRQGANTEAFF. The DNA of the CDR3 is TGTGCCAGCAGCTCTCGACAGGGGGCGAACACTGAAGCTTTCTTT.

CDR3 region: CSAPQRDKGETQYF. As DNA, the CDR3 is TGCAGTGCCCCCCAGCGGGATAAAGGAGAGACCCAGTACTTC. This chain uses TRBV20-1 with TRBJ2-5; 7 bases line up with TRBD2. Germline V lookup: CDR1 DFQATT, CDR2 SNEGSKA (reference sequence). The CDR3 runs 14 residues. The J segment lost 4 bases and the V segment lost 6 bases, leaving 11 bases of the junction unmatched.

This clonotype was observed a few times. The V call is TRBV20-1, the J call TRBJ2-3; D not resolved. Trimming removed 2 bases at V and 7 bases at J, with 10 bases between. Germline CDR1 and CDR2: DFQATT and SNEGSKA (reference sequence). The CDR3 length is 12 residues. CDR3: CSARPSLNTQYF. In DNA, the CDR3 is TGCAGTGCTAGACCGTCTTTGAATACGCAGTATTTT.

This clonotype was observed a few times. The V and J genes are TRBV20-1 and TRBJ2-5, with 8 bases identical to TRBD1. The germline CDR1 and CDR2 sequences are DFQATT and SNEGSKA (reference sequence). The CDR3 is 13 residues long. V trimming: 4 bases; J trimming: 5 bases; junction bases outside the gene matches: 6. The CDR3 loop reads CSATTGGTETQYF. The CDR3 region has the DNA TGCAGTGCTACTACAGGGGGGACGGAGACCCAGTACTTC.

This clonotype was counted only a few times. The chain is built from TRBV7-3 and TRBJ2-2; 8 nucleotides line up with TRBD2. Germline lookup yields CDR1 SGHTA and CDR2 FQGTGA. This CDR3 is built from 13 residues. Unmatched junction bases numbered 5, after V lost 5 bases and J lost 9 bases. The CDR3 bases are TGTGCCAGCAGCCCCCAGCGGGGGAGGGAGCTGTTTTTT. This codes for CASSPQRGRELFF.

The CDR3 sequence: CASRPPGLTSTGWDNEQFF. The CDR3, as DNA: TGTGCCAGTAGGCCGCCGGGACTAACGTCGACCGGCTGGGACAATGAGCAGTTCTTC. This rearrangement joins TRBV19 to TRBJ2-1; 7 positions agree with TRBD2. CDR3 length: 19 residues. Germline CDR1 LNHDA, CDR2 SQIVND (reference sequence). Trimming took 6 bases from V and 5 from J; bases not matched to a gene: 22.

This clonotype was detected a few times. The chain carries TRBV20-1 and TRBJ1-4; 9 bases agree with TRBD1. Germline V gene sequence: CDR1 DFQATT, CDR2 SNEGSKA (reference sequence). V shed 6 bases, J shed 7 bases, and the junction held 9 bases outside the gene matches. The CDR3 is 14 amino acids. CDR3 nucleotide sequence: TGCAGTGCCAGGCCCGGGACAGGGAGTGAAAAACTGTTTTTT. Its protein is CSARPGTGSEKLFF.

This clonotype is judged medium-sized. The chain employs TRBV20-1 and TRBJ2-2; D gene ambiguous. The CDR3 sequence is 16 residues long. Germline lookup yields CDR1 DFQATT and CDR2 SNEGSKA (reference sequence). V dropped 2 bases and J dropped 3 bases, with 16 bases sitting between them. The CDR3 spells CSARKNTPDDTGELFF. The CDR3, as DNA: TGCAGTGCTAGAAAAAACACGCCGGACGACACCGGGGAGCTGTTTTTT.

V gene TRBV7-9 combines with J gene TRBJ2-1, with D possibly TRBD2 on 6 matching bases. V gave up 5 bases and J gave up 1 base, with 6 bases separating them. The CDR3 loop spans 13 amino acids. Germline lookup yields CDR1 SEHNR and CDR2 FQNEAQ (reference sequence). The CDR3 here is CASSRESYNEQFF. The DNA of the CDR3 is TGTGCCAGCAGCCGGGAGTCCTACAATGAGCAGTTCTTC.

J is TRBJ2-7 and V is TRBV30; no clear D gene. The length of the CDR3 is 12 residues. V lost 4 bases and J 2 bases, leaving 9 bases between the germline ends. Germline CDR1 reads GTSNPN; CDR2 reads SVGIG (reference sequence). The CDR3 DNA reads TGTGCCTGGAAAACGGGCACCTACGAGCAGTACTTC. Translated: CAWKTGTYEQYF.

There are a few counts of this clonotype. The junction departs from germline at one end; a sequencing error may be responsible. This chain uses TRBV6-1 with TRBJ1-5, with 11 bases matching TRBD1. Per germline, CDR1 MNHNS and CDR2 SASEGT. This CDR3 region has 15 residues. CDR3 amino acids: CASRAGTGGNQPQHF. DNA for the CDR3: TGTGCCAGCAGGGCCGGGACAGGGGGTAATCAGCCTCAGCATTTT.

The table lists this clonotype with a few counts. The chain carries TRBV18 and TRBJ2-1, with 9 nucleotides matching TRBD2. V trimming: 4 bases; J trimming: 0 bases; junction bases outside the gene matches: 4. The CDR3 runs to 16 residues. Germline values: CDR1 KGHSH, CDR2 LQKENI. The CDR3 region has the DNA TGTGCCAGCTCACGACCTAGCGGGAACTCCTACAATGAGCAGTTCTTC. It is translated as CASSRPSGNSYNEQFF.

This chain uses TRBV7-9 with TRBJ1-1, with 9 positions matching TRBD1. Germline loops: CDR1 SEHNR, CDR2 FQNEAQ (reference sequence). The CDR3 covers 14 residues. J was trimmed by 5 bases and V by 5 bases; bases with no gene match: 6. The CDR3 reads CASSEQGARTEAFF. The CDR3 coding sequence is TGTGCCAGCAGCGAACAGGGGGCGCGGACTGAAGCTTTCTTT.

This clonotype ranks as medium-sized. The CDR3: CASTPGRGTDTQYF. The CDR3 DNA is TGTGCCAGCACCCCCGGGAGAGGCACAGATACGCAGTATTTT. This sequence joins TRBV2 and TRBJ2-3; TRBD2 might be the D (6 bases). CDR1 is SNHLY and CDR2 is FYNNEI in the germline V gene. The germline V and J ends were trimmed by 7 bases and 1 base, with 12 bases remaining between them. This CDR3 spans 14 amino acids.

The rearrangement uses TRBV30 and TRBJ2-1, with 9 bases matching TRBD2. Germline CDR1 and CDR2: GTSNPN and SVGIG (reference sequence). Trimming took 5 bases from V and 7 from J; bases not matched to a gene: 12. The CDR3 runs 15 residues. CDR3 region: CAWARLAGEMNEQFF. As DNA, the CDR3 is TGTGCCTGGGCACGCTTAGCGGGAGAAATGAATGAGCAGTTCTTC.

This clonotype turned up a few times. A read error may produce the germline difference seen at one junction end. This chain uses TRBV7-2 with TRBJ2-1; possible D gene TRBD2, 5 bases. This CDR3 has 14 amino acids. Per the germline V gene, CDR1 is SGHTA and CDR2 is FQGNSA. The CDR3 sequence: CASSQWTGNNEQFF. The CDR3 DNA sequence: TGCGCCAGCAGCCAATGGACGGGGAACAATGAGCAGTTCTTC.

The chain has TRBV6-1 and TRBJ1-2; 7 positions agree with TRBD1. V was clipped by 6 bases and J by 4 bases; unmatched bases: 5. There are 13 residues in the CDR3. Germline CDR1 reads MNHNS; CDR2 reads SASEGT. For the CDR3, the DNA is TGTGCCAGCAGCAGGGGGGGCGGCTATGGCTACACCTTC. Translation: CASSRGGGYGYTF.

This chain joins TRBV20-1 and TRBJ2-5, with 8 bases that match TRBD2. V was pared by 6 bases and J by 4 bases, with 13 bases of the junction left unmatched. CDR1 DFQATT and CDR2 SNEGSKA come from the germline V gene (reference sequence). The CDR3 spans 15 residues. This CDR3 is CSAPPVAGIPETQYF. In nucleotides, the CDR3 is TGCAGTGCACCGCCGGTAGCGGGGATACCAGAGACCCAGTACTTC.